The next 8 T cell receptor beta chains were all read from a single sample in a study of breast tumors, draining lymph nodes, adjacent tissues. Samples came from axillary lymph nodes draining the breast cancer. TCRdb itself ran the multiplex PCR reads through MiXCR, one entry per CDR3 protein. There are 200,000 or so distinct CDR3 sequences in the sample; around a third occur only once, and more than 4% lies in the top ten. Sequencing was performed on axillary lymph node tissue. The receptor set was obtained from a female donor with breast cancer. Some clones in this sample may be carry-over from other donors' samples.

This clonotype was seen at least ten times. In nucleotides, the CDR3 is TGCAGTGCTAGGGATGACAGGGGGTATGGCGAGCAGTACTTC. Its translation: CSARDDRGYGEQYF. The chain is built from TRBV20-1 and TRBJ2-7; 9 bases fit TRBD1. Germline values: CDR1 DFQATT, CDR2 SNEGSKA (reference sequence). The CDR3 length is 14 residues. With 3 bases clipped from V and 6 bases from J, the junction kept 9 bases outside the gene matches.

A word on this clonotype: This may be a read error, as it is one base from a much larger clone. This chain connects TRBV5-6 to TRBJ2-2, with D unresolved. V shed 1 base and J shed 2 bases, with 9 bases lying between them. This CDR3 region has 15 residues. Germline-derived CDR1 and CDR2 are SGHDT and YYEEEE. CDR3 DNA sequence: TGTGCCAGCAGCTTGTTCGTCACAAACACCGGGGAGCTGTTTTTT. Translated: CASSLFVTNTGELFF.

This clonotype was observed many times. The chain's CDR3 is CASSILWGPAGEQFF. In DNA form, the CDR3 reads TGTGCCAGTAGTATCCTGTGGGGACCAGCAGGCGAGCAGTTCTTC. This sequence joins TRBV19 and TRBJ2-1, with D perhaps matching TRBD1 or TRBD2 (5 bases each). CDR1 is LNHDA and CDR2 is SQIVND in the germline V gene (reference sequence). Between the trimmed V and J ends, which lost 3 bases and 10 bases, there was a span of 19 bases. The length of the CDR3 is 15 residues.

This clonotype was detected ten times or more. The chain links TRBV6-5 to TRBJ1-2, with TRBD1 matching 11 bases. Germline values: CDR1 MNHEY, CDR2 SVGAGI. The J segment lost 4 bases and the V segment lost 5 bases, leaving 6 bases of the junction unmatched. The CDR3 length is 15 residues. CDR3 loop: CASSPGQGGIYGYTF. The DNA of the CDR3 is TGTGCCAGCAGTCCGGGACAGGGGGGGATCTATGGCTACACCTTC.

Only a few counts were recorded for this clonotype. V gene TRBV27 combines with J gene TRBJ2-7, with TRBD2 matching over 13 bases. Germline V lookup: CDR1 MNHEY, CDR2 SMNVEV (reference sequence). The CDR3 runs 13 residues. V lost 7 bases and J lost 6; bases outside the gene matches: 3. CDR3 region: CASTRTSGGEQYF. DNA for the CDR3: TGTGCCAGCACTCGGACTAGCGGGGGCGAGCAGTACTTC.

V is TRBV15 and J is TRBJ2-2; 7 bases fit TRBD2. This CDR3 region has 15 residues. CDR1 and CDR2 (germline): LNHNV, YYDKDF (reference sequence). With 0 bases clipped from V and 8 bases from J, the junction kept 6 bases outside the gene matches. The CDR3: CATSREGRGAGELFF. CDR3 DNA sequence: TGTGCCACCAGCAGAGAAGGGAGGGGAGCAGGGGAGCTGTTTTTT.

This clonotype was counted at least ten times. The J gene is TRBJ2-3, the V gene TRBV5-1; D is perhaps TRBD2 (5 bases). V was clipped by 4 bases and J by 2 bases, with 11 bases between them. The CDR3 sequence is 14 residues long. CDR1 SGHRS and CDR2 YFSETQ come from the germline V gene. The CDR3: CASSKAEFTDTQYF. DNA of the CDR3: TGCGCCAGCAGCAAAGCGGAGTTCACAGATACGCAGTATTTT.

This chain uses TRBV11-3 with TRBJ2-7; D unclear. V was clipped by 5 bases and J by 2 bases, with 7 bases between them. Germline V gene sequence: CDR1 SGHNT, CDR2 YENEEA. The CDR3 covers 12 residues. For the CDR3, the DNA is TGTGCCAGCAGCCCGTACCCCTACGAGCAGTACTTC. Translation gives CASSPYPYEQYF. Full variable domain (missing parts from reference TRBV11-3 and TRBJ2-7): EAGVVQSPRYKIIEKKQPVAFWCNPISGHNTLYWYLQNLGQGPELLIRYENEEAVDDSQLPKDRFSAERLKGVDSTLKIQPAELGDSAVYLCASSPYPYEQYFGPGTRLTVT.